This note documents a single T cell receptor beta chain sequence. The antigen is undetermined. Assay used: immunoSEQ multiplex PCR; TCRdb lists only in-frame clones, some missing. The top ten clones hold roughly 5.6% of a sample with around 160,000 clones, 91% of them seen once. This sample is part of a study of T cell responses to AZD1222 COVID-19 vaccine. Across the whole study: Pooled in the analysis were second doses at about 4 or about 12 weeks. Study-level results: Nearly half of unique spike-specific TCRs reportedly avoided B.1.351 and B.1.1.7 mutated regions.

The ends were cut back, 5 bases at V and 7 bases at J, with 18 bases in the middle. The CDR3 is 15 amino acids. Germline V gene sequence: CDR1 MNHEY, CDR2 SVGAGI. This sequence originates from an adult in good health. Specimen: peripheral blood, collected on day 0 of AZD1222 vaccination. J is TRBJ1-3 and V is TRBV6-5, with D tentatively TRBD1 (5 bases). CDR3 protein: CASSRLGDRGNTIYF. CDR3 sequence (DNA): TGTGCCAGCAGTCGACTCGGGGACCGGGGCAACACCATATATTTT.